This TCR beta chain came from a study of OX40 agonist ivuxolimab in advanced cancers. As for the study in general: Ivuxolimab is a fully human IgG2 antibody that activates OX40 (CD134).

The data were produced by immunoSEQ multiplex PCR, yet TCRdb's version contains in-frame clones alone and is incomplete. The profile shows 60,000 to 70,000 clones, roughly 90% of them singletons. Autoimmune disease history or systemic immunosuppression led to patients being barred. Peripheral blood came from all dose cohorts at three timepoints. The trim removed 6 bases at V and 5 bases at J, leaving 6 bases unmatched. In germline, CDR1 is MNHEY, CDR2 SVGAGI. This CDR3 comprises 13 residues. Study results and caveats: The specificity for antigen of the expanded peripheral T cells was not determined.

This clone has just a few counts. Its specificity is unknown. The V and J genes are TRBV6-5 and TRBJ2-7; TRBD2 matches at 8 bases. The receptor comes from an adult with an advanced solid tumor such as melanoma, head and neck, liver or kidney cancer. The input for sequencing was CD4+ or CD8+ T cells sorted from blood, taken in a trial of the OX40 agonist ivuxolimab. For the CDR3, the DNA is TGTGCCAGCAGCCCCGGGGGGGTACACGAGCAGTACTTC. Its translation is CASSPGGVHEQYF.